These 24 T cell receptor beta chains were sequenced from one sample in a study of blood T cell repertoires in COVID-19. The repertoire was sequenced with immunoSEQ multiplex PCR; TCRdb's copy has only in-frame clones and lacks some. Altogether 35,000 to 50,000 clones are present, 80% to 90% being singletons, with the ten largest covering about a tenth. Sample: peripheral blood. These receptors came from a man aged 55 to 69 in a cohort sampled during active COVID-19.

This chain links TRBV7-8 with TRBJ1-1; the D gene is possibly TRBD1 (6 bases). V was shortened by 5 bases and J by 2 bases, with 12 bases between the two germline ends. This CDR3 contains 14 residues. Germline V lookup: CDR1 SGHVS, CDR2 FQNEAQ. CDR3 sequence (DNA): TGTGCCAGCAGCGCTGGGACAACAAACACTGAAGCTTTCTTT. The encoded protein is CASSAGTTNTEAFF.

The CDR3 loop is CASIPGGGASTGELFF. CDR3 sequence (DNA): TGTGCCAGCATCCCCGGAGGGGGGGCATCCACCGGGGAGCTGTTTTTT. The chain has TRBV28 and TRBJ2-2, with TRBD2 as a possible D gene (7 bases). V was trimmed by 7 bases and J by 4 bases, leaving 19 bases between them. The CDR3 sequence is 16 residues long. CDR1 is MDHEN and CDR2 is SYDVKM in the germline V gene.

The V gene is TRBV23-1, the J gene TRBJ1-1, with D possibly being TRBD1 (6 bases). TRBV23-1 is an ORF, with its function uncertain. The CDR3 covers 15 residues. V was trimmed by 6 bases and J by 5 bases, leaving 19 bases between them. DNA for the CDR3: TGCGCCAGCAGGCGTGACCCGGACAGCGTGACTGAAGCTTTCTTT. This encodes CASRRDPDSVTEAFF.

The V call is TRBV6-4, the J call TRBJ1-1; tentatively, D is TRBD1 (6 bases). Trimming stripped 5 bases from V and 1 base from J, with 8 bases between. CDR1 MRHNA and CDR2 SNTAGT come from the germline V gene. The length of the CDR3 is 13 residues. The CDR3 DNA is TGTGCCAGCAGTACGGACAGGAACACTGAAGCTTTCTTT. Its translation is CASSTDRNTEAFF.

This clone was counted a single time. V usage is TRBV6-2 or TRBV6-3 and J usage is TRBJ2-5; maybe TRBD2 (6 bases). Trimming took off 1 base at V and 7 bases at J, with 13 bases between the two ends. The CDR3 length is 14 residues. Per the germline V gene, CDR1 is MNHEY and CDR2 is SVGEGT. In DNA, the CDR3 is TGTGCCAGCAGTTACTTCGGAGGGGTCGGGACCCAGTACTTC. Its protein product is CASSYFGGVGTQYF.

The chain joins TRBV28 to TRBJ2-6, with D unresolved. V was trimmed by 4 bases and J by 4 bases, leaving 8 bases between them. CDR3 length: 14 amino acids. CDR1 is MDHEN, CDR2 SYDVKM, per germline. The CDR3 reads CASSWARGANVLTF. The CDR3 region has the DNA TGTGCCAGCAGTTGGGCCCGAGGGGCCAACGTCCTGACTTTC. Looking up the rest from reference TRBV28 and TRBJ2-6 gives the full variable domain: DVKVTQSSRYLVKRTGEKVFLECVQDMDHENMFWYRQDPGLGLRLIYFSYDVKMKEKGDIPEGYSVSREKKERFSLILESASTNQTSMYLCASSWARGANVLTFGAGSRLTVL.

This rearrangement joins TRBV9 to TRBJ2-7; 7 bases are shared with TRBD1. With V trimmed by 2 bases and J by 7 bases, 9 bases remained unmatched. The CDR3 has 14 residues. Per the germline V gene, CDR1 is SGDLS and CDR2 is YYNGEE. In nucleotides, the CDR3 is TGTGCCAGCAGCGTTTCGCAAGGGGGCGGTGAGCAGTACTTC. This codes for CASSVSQGGGEQYF.

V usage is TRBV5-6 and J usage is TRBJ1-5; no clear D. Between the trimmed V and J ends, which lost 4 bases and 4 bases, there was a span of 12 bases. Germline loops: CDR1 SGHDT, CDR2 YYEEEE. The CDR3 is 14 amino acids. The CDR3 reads CASSPGLVNQPQHF. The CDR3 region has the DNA TGTGCCAGCAGCCCTGGACTGGTAAATCAGCCCCAGCATTTT.

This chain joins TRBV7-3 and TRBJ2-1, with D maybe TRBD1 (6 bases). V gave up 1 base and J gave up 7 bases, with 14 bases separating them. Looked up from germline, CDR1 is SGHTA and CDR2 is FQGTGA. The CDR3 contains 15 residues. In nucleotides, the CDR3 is TGTGCCAGCAGCTTAATGGGGGCCCTAGGTAATGAGCAGTTCTTC. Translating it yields CASSLMGALGNEQFF.

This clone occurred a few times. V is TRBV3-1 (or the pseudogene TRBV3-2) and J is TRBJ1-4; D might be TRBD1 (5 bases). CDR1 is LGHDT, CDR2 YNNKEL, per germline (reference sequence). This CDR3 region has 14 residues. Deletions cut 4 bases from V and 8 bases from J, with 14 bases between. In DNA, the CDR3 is TGTGCCAGCAGCCCCTCGACAGAGAGGGAAAAACTGTTTTTT. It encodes CASSPSTEREKLFF.

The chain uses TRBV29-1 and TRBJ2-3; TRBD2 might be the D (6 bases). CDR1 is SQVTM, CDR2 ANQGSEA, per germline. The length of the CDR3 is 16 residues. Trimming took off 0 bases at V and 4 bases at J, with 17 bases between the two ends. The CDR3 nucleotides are TGCAGCGTTGAAGATCTCCCGGGAGCCCAGCCAGATACGCAGTATTTT. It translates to CSVEDLPGAQPDTQYF.

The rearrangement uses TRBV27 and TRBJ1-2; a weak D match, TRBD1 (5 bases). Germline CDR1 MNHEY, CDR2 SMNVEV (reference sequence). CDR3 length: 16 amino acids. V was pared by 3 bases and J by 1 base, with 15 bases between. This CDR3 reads CASSFLTGSSNYGYTF. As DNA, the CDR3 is TGTGCCAGCAGTTTCCTTACAGGTTCGAGTAACTATGGCTACACCTTC.

Here the CDR3 DNA reads TGTGCCAGCAGCTTGGATCAGGGGGTCTACGAGCAGTACTTC. This translates into CASSLDQGVYEQYF. This sequence joins TRBV5-4 and TRBJ2-7; TRBD1 matches at 7 bases. Trimming at V came to 0 bases and at J to 3 bases, leaving 3 bases not matched to a gene. The CDR3 extends over 14 amino acids. CDR1 and CDR2 (germline): SGHNT, YYREEE (reference sequence).

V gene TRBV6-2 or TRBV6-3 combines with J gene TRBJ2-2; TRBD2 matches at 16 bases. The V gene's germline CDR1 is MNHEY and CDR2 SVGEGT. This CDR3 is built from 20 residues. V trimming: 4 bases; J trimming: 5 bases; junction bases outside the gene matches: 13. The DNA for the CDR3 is TGTGCCAGCAGTTTCCCTGCTTCGGGACTAGCGGGGGGGAGAACCGGGGAGCTGTTTTTT. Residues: CASSFPASGLAGGRTGELFF.

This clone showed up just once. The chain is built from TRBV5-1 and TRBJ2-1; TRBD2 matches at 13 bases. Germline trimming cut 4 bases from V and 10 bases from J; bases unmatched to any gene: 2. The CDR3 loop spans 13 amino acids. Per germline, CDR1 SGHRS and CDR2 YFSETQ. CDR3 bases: TGCGCCAGCAGCACGGGACTAGCGGGGGAGCAGTTCTTC. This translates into CASSTGLAGEQFF.

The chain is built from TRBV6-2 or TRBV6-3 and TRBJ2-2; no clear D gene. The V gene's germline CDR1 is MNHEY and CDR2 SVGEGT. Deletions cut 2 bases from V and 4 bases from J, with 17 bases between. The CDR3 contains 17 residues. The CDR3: CASSYLAVLSGTGELFF. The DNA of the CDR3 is TGTGCCAGCAGTTACCTTGCGGTTTTATCCGGCACCGGGGAGCTGTTTTTT.

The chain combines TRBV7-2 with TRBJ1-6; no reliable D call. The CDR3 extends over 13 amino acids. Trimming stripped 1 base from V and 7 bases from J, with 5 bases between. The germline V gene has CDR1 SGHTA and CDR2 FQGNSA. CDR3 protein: CASSLDQNSPLHF. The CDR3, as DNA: TGTGCCAGCAGCTTAGATCAGAATTCACCCCTCCACTTT.

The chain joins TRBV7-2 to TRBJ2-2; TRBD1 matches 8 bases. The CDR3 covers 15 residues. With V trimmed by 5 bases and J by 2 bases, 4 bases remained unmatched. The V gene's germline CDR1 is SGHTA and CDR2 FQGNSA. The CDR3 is CASSRDRSNTGELFF. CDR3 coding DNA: TGTGCCAGCAGCCGGGACAGGTCAAACACCGGGGAGCTGTTTTTT.

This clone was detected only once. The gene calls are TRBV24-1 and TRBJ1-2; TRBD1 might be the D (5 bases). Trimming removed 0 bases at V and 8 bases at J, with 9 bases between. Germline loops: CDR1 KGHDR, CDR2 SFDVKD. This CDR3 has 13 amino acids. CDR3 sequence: CATSDLGGFGYTF. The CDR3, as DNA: TGTGCCACCAGTGATTTGGGGGGGTTCGGCTACACCTTC.

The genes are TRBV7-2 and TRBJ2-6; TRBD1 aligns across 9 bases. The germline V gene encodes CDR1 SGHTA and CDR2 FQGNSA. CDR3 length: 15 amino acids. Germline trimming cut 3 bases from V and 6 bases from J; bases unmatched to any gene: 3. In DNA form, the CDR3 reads TGTGCCAGCAGCTTCGGACAGGGGAAGGCCAACGTCCTGACTTTC. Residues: CASSFGQGKANVLTF.

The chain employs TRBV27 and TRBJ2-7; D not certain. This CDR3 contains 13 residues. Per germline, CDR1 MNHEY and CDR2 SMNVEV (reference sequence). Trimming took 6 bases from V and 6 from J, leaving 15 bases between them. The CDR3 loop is CASSSKLTGEQYF. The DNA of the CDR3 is TGTGCCAGCAGCTCCAAACTTACGGGCGAGCAGTACTTC.

In DNA form, the CDR3 reads TGTGCCAGCAGCCCCGCGGGGGTTACCTACGAGCAGTACTTC. This sequence encodes CASSPAGVTYEQYF. The chain uses TRBV7-2 and TRBJ2-7; 7 bases are a match to TRBD2. V trimming: 5 bases; J trimming: 2 bases; junction bases outside the gene matches: 6. The CDR3 is 14 residues long. CDR1 SGHTA and CDR2 FQGNSA come from the germline V gene.

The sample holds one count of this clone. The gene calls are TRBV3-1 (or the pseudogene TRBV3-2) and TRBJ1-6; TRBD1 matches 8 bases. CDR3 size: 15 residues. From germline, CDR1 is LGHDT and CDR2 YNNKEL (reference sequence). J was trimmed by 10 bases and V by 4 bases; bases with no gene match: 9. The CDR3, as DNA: TGTGCCAGCAGCCTATTTGGACAGGGAGCGTCACCCCTCCACTTT. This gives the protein CASSLFGQGASPLHF.

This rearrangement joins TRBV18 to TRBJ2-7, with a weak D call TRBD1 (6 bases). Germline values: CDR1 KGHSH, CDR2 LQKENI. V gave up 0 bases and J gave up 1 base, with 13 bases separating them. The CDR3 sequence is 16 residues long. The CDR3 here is CASSPPYRDFSYEQYF. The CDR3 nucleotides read TGTGCCAGCTCACCACCCTACAGGGATTTTTCCTACGAGCAGTACTTC.